The 22 T cell receptor beta chains below were found in one sample sequenced in a study of neoadjuvant anti-PD-1 for oral cavity cancer. Generated by immunoSEQ multiplex PCR, the TCRdb table keeps only in-frame clones and is missing some. Here the sample spans over 7,500 clones, around 69% being singletons. Documented time point: after neoadjuvant nivolumab, at surgical resection. The material was PBMCs, obtained after nivolumab (anti-PD-1) treatment. Receptors were obtained from a person between 35 and 79 years old with oral cavity squamous cell carcinoma.

This sequence joins TRBV15 and TRBJ1-1; TRBD1 aligns across 7 bases. Germline V gives CDR1 LNHNV, CDR2 YYDKDF (reference sequence). CDR3 length: 14 amino acids. The junction had 8 bases not matched to a gene; V was cut back by 1 base and J by 9 bases. The CDR3 region has the DNA TGTGCCACCAGCAGAGCTGGACAGGAAGGGAAAGCTTTCTTT. This gives the protein CATSRAGQEGKAFF.

The chain employs TRBV7-2 and TRBJ2-7; D is unresolved. Germline V gives CDR1 SGHTA, CDR2 FQGNSA. V lost 1 base and J lost 2, with 6 bases in between. CDR3 length: 13 amino acids. CDR3 nucleotides: TGTGCCAGCAGCTTAGACGGCCCCTACGAGCAGTACTTC. Its protein is CASSLDGPYEQYF.

In DNA, the CDR3 is TGTGCCAGCAGTTTCTCGGGGGGGGGTACATACCCGTACGAGCAGTACTTC. It encodes CASSFSGGGTYPYEQYF. The genes are TRBV27 and TRBJ2-7, with 8 bases matching TRBD2. Germline CDR1 reads MNHEY; CDR2 reads SMNVEV (reference sequence). The CDR3 extends over 17 amino acids. The J segment lost 4 bases and the V segment lost 3 bases, leaving 14 bases of the junction unmatched.

This clone was picked up a small number of times. V is TRBV7-2 and J is TRBJ2-7; a weak D match, TRBD1 (6 bases). Trimming cost V 2 bases and J 4 bases, with 12 bases left between them. There are 14 residues in the CDR3. The germline V gene has CDR1 SGHTA and CDR2 FQGNSA. The CDR3 coding sequence is TGTGCCAGCAGCTTACTGGGTACAGGGTACGAGCAGTACTTC. It codes for CASSLLGTGYEQYF. Supplemented by reference TRBV7-2 and TRBJ2-7, the full variable domain reads GAGVSQSPSNKVTEKGKDVELRCDPISGHTALYWYRQSLGQGLEFLIYFQGNSAPDKSGLPSDRFSAERTGGSVSTLTIQRTQQEDSAVYLCASSLLGTGYEQYFGPGTRLTVT.

The chain employs TRBV5-5 and TRBJ2-7; 8 nucleotides align to TRBD1. This CDR3 contains 16 residues. Germline CDR1 is SGHKS and CDR2 is YYEKEE (reference sequence). Losses at the gene ends were 1 base for V and 6 bases for J; bases not matched to a gene: 12. CDR3 sequence: CASSLLLPQGAGEQYF. The CDR3 DNA follows: TGTGCCAGCAGCTTGTTACTCCCTCAGGGGGCTGGCGAGCAGTACTTC.

The CDR3 bases are TGTGCCAGCAGCCTTGACAGGGGTTTTACTAATGAAAAACTGTTTTTT. Translated: CASSLDRGFTNEKLFF. This chain uses TRBV7-9 with TRBJ1-4; 8 bases map to TRBD1. The CDR3 is 16 residues long. Germline V gene lookup returns CDR1 SEHNR and CDR2 FQNEAQ (reference sequence). The ends lost 5 bases at V and 2 bases at J; junction bases unmatched: 7.

This sequence joins TRBV9 and TRBJ2-1, with 12 bases that match TRBD2. The CDR3 has 18 amino acids. Germline CDR1 is SGDLS and CDR2 is YYNGEE. The ends lost 1 base at V and 8 bases at J; junction bases unmatched: 13. The CDR3 DNA reads TGTGCCAGCAGCGTAACCCCTCCCCTAGCGGGGGGGGTGGATGAGCAGTTCTTC. Translated: CASSVTPPLAGGVDEQFF.

The chain uses TRBV11-2 and TRBJ2-2; TRBD1 aligns across 10 bases. The CDR3 covers 14 residues. Germline V gene lookup returns CDR1 SGHAT and CDR2 FQNNGV. Unmatched junction bases numbered 2, after V lost 3 bases and J lost 7 bases. This chain's CDR3 is CASSFGTGDGELFF. CDR3 sequence (DNA): TGTGCCAGCAGCTTCGGGACAGGGGACGGGGAGCTGTTTTTT.

The V gene is TRBV6-6, the J gene TRBJ2-2, with TRBD1 matching over 11 bases. The CDR3 has 15 residues. CDR1 and CDR2 (germline): MNHNY, SVGAGI (reference sequence). V lost 5 bases, J lost 6 bases, and 5 bases stayed unmatched. The DNA of the CDR3 is TGTGCCAGCAGTCCCCGGACAGGGGGCTCCGGGGAGCTGTTTTTT. Protein product: CASSPRTGGSGELFF.

This chain uses TRBV28 with TRBJ2-2; D perhaps matches TRBD1 (6 bases). Germline CDR1 is MDHEN and CDR2 is SYDVKM. The CDR3 totals 15 residues. V lost 7 bases and J 5 bases, leaving 17 bases between the germline ends. CDR3 sequence (DNA): TGTGCCAGCAAGCCACGGACAGAGATTACCGGGGAGCTGTTTTTT. This translates into CASKPRTEITGELFF.

The J gene is TRBJ2-2, the V gene TRBV5-4, with 8 bases lining up with TRBD2. The CDR3 is 15 amino acids. The junction had 4 bases not matched to a gene; V was cut back by 4 bases and J by 2 bases. CDR1 and CDR2 from the germline V gene are SGHNT and YYREEE (reference sequence). The CDR3 loop reads CASSPGGGNTGELFF. CDR3 DNA: TGTGCCAGCAGCCCGGGGGGGGGAAACACCGGGGAGCTGTTTTTT.

This clone showed up just a few times. The chain is built from TRBV5-1 and TRBJ1-5, with TRBD1 matching over 7 bases. The junction had 7 bases not matched to a gene; V was cut back by 4 bases and J by 6 bases. Germline values: CDR1 SGHRS, CDR2 YFSETQ. The CDR3 extends over 14 amino acids. CDR3 sequence reads: CASSQGTAGQPQHF. CDR3 nucleotides: TGCGCCAGCAGCCAGGGGACAGCGGGTCAGCCCCAGCATTTT.

CDR3 sequence reads: CASSWSVYGADTQYF. The CDR3 DNA reads as TGTGCCAGCAGTTGGTCGGTATATGGGGCAGATACGCAGTATTTT. The chain recombines TRBV27 with TRBJ2-3; no reliable D call. Trimming took 4 bases from V and 4 from J, leaving 15 bases between them. CDR3 length equals 15 residues. Germline CDR1 is MNHEY and CDR2 is SMNVEV (reference sequence).

This clone is large (0.1 to 1%) in the sample. The chain is built from TRBV5-1 and TRBJ2-1; D uncertain. Germline V gene data show CDR1 as SGHRS and CDR2 as YFSETQ. V gave up 0 bases and J gave up 2 bases, with 6 bases separating them. The CDR3 is made up of 14 amino acids. The CDR3 DNA sequence: TGCGCCAGCAGCTTGGACCTAGCCTACAATGAGCAGTTCTTC. Protein: CASSLDLAYNEQFF.

The J gene is TRBJ2-2, the V gene TRBV19, with D perhaps TRBD1 (6 bases). Germline CDR1 reads LNHDA; CDR2 reads SQIVND (reference sequence). V gave up 6 bases and J gave up 3 bases, with 17 bases separating them. The CDR3 runs 16 residues. CDR3 sequence: CASRSTWGRDTGELFF. In DNA form, the CDR3 reads TGTGCCAGTAGATCAACCTGGGGGCGGGACACCGGGGAGCTGTTTTTT.

In its sample, this clone was seen a few times. The rearrangement uses TRBV2 and TRBJ1-6, with D possibly being TRBD1 (5 bases). Per germline, CDR1 SNHLY and CDR2 FYNNEI. The CDR3 is 14 amino acids. Deletions cut 5 bases from V and 8 bases from J, with 13 bases between. This CDR3 is CASSLQDAHSPLHF. CDR3 bases: TGTGCCAGCAGTCTACAGGATGCGCATTCACCCCTCCACTTT.

This clone has only one observation. The chain uses TRBV19 and TRBJ2-3; the D gene is possibly TRBD1 (6 bases). Trimming shortened V by 1 base and J by 1 base, and 12 bases separated the two germline ends. Germline V CDR1 and CDR2: LNHDA, SQIVND (reference sequence). This CDR3 spans 16 amino acids. CDR3 region: CASSIGGTQGTDTQYF. CDR3 DNA sequence: TGTGCCAGTAGTATAGGGGGGACACAAGGCACAGATACGCAGTATTTT.

This sequence joins TRBV4-2 and TRBJ2-3; D unclear. This CDR3 comprises 14 residues. V lost 1 base and J lost 4, with 9 bases in between. From germline, CDR1 is LGHNA and CDR2 YNFKEQ. CDR3 residues: CASSQGANSDTQYF. In DNA form, the CDR3 reads TGTGCCAGCAGCCAAGGCGCAAACTCAGATACGCAGTATTTT.

The chain joins TRBV5-1 to TRBJ1-6; D is ambiguous. The CDR3 has 13 amino acids. Germline V gene data show CDR1 as SGHRS and CDR2 as YFSETQ. The V end was cut by 4 bases, the J end by 11 bases, with 13 bases between. The CDR3 is CASSREEYAPLHF. Here the CDR3 DNA reads TGCGCCAGCAGCAGGGAAGAGTATGCACCCCTCCACTTT.

The chain is built from TRBV15 and TRBJ1-4; 7 bases fit TRBD1. Germline-derived CDR1 and CDR2 are LNHNV and YYDKDF (reference sequence). The V gene end was trimmed by 1 base and the J gene end by 6 bases; junction bases not matched to a gene: 5. The CDR3 is 15 amino acids. The CDR3 DNA sequence: TGTGCCACCAGCAGAGGGCCAGGGGGAGATGAAAAACTGTTTTTT. Translation: CATSRGPGGDEKLFF.

This sequence joins TRBV30 and TRBJ2-5; either TRBD1 or TRBD2 may supply D (6 bases each). Deletions cut 0 bases from V and 5 bases from J, with 19 bases between. Per germline, CDR1 GTSNPN and CDR2 SVGIG (reference sequence). The length of the CDR3 is 16 residues. CDR3 nucleotides: TGTGCCTGGAGTGTAATCCCTCGGGGGCTGGAGGAGACCCAGTACTTC. Its protein product is CAWSVIPRGLEETQYF.

The gene calls are TRBV19 and TRBJ1-5; D may be TRBD1 (5 bases). V lost 1 base and J lost 4, with 14 bases in between. This CDR3 has 16 residues. CDR1 LNHDA and CDR2 SQIVND come from the germline V gene (reference sequence). The CDR3 reads CASSIGGSKINQPQHF. Written as DNA, the CDR3 is TGTGCCAGTAGTATAGGGGGCAGTAAAATTAATCAGCCCCAGCATTTT.